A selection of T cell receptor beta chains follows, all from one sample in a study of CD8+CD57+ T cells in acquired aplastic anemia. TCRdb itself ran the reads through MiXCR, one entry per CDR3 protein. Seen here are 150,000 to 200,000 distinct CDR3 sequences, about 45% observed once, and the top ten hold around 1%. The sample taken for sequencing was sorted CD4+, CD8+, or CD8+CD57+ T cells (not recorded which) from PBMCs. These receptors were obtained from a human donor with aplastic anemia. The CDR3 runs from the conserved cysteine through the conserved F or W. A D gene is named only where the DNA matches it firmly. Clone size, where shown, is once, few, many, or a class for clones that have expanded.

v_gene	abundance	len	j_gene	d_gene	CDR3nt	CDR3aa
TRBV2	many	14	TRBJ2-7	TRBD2	TGTGCCAGCAATGGACTAGCGGGGGGGGGCGAGCAGTACTTC	CASNGLAGGGEQYF
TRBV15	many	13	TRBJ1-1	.	TGTGCCACCAGCAGAGATGCGTTGGGTGAAGCTTTCTTT	CATSRDALGEAFF
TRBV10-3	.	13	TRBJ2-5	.	TGTGCCATCACCCCCCGGGACGGAGAGACCCAGTACTTC	CAITPRDGETQYF
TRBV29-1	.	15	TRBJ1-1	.	TGCAGCGTCGATAATATGGGACTTGGGAACACTGAAGCTTTCTTT	CSVDNMGLGNTEAFF
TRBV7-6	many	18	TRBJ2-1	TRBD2	TGTGCCAGCAGCTTAGAGGGGGGGAGCGGGGGGTCGAGTAATGAGCAGTTCTTC	CASSLEGGSGGSSNEQFF
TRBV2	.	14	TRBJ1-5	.	TGTGCCAGCAGTGGGGGCACGGGGGTTCAGCCCCAGCATTTT	CASSGGTGVQPQHF
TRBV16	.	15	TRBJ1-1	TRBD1	TGTGCCAGCAGTAGGGCGGGACAGGGAAAAACTGAAGCTTTCTTT	CASSRAGQGKTEAFF
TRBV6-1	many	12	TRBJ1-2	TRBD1	TGTGCCAGCAGTGAGAGGGGGCTCGGCTACACCTTC	CASSERGLGYTF
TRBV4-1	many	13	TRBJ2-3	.	TGCGCCAGCAGCCAAGAACAGGTAGATACGCAGTATTTT	CASSQEQVDTQYF
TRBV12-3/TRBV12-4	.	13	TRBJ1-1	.	TGTGCCAGCAGTTACTCGGGACAACTTGAAGCTTTCTTT	CASSYSGQLEAFF
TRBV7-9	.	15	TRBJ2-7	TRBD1	TGCGCCAGCAGCGCACCGGGACAGGGAATATACGAGCAGTACTTC	CASSAPGQGIYEQYF
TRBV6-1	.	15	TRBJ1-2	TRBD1	TGTGCCAGCAGAAAGATCCGGGACAGAAACTATGGCTACACCTTC	CASRKIRDRNYGYTF
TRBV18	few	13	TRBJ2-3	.	TGTGCCAGCTCACCACTAGCGGCAGATACGCAGTATTTT	CASSPLAADTQYF
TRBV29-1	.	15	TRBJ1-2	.	TGCAGCGTCGAGGAGGGCCGATCCATGATCAAGGGCTACACCTTC	CSVEEGRSMIKGYTF
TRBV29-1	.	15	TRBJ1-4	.	TGCAGCGTTGAAGGGGGTTCGGGAACTAATGAAAAACTGTTTTTT	CSVEGGSGTNEKLFF
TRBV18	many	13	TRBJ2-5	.	TGTGCCAGCTCACCTGCTCGTGGGGAGACCCAGTACTTC	CASSPARGETQYF
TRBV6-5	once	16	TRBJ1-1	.	TGTGCCAGCAGTTACTCGGGGGGTGCAGGGCGCCCTGAAGCTTTCTTT	CASSYSGGAGRPEAFF
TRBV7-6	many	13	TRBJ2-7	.	TGTGCCAGCAGCTTATGGGCAGCGAGCGAGCAGTACTTC	CASSLWAASEQYF
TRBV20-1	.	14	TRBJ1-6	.	TGCAGTGCTAGAGTTTCGGGACCATTTTCACCCCTCCACTTT	CSARVSGPFSPLHF
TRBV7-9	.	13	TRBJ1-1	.	TGTGCCAGCAGAGGTGGGGGGAACACTGAAGCTTTCTTT	CASRGGGNTEAFF
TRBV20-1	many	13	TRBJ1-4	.	TGCAGTGCTAAACCAACCATGGGAGAAAAACTGTTTTTT	CSAKPTMGEKLFF
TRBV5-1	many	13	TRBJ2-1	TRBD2	TGCGCCAGCACTAGCGGGGACGCGAATGAGCAGTTCTTC	CASTSGDANEQFF
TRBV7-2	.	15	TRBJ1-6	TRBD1	TGTGCCGGCAGCTTAACCGGGACAGGGAATCCACCCCTCCACTTT	CAGSLTGTGNPPLHF
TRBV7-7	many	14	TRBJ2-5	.	TGTGCTAGCAGCTCCTCCGGCGGTGGGGAGACCCAGTACTTC	CASSSSGGGETQYF
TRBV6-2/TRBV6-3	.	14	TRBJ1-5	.	TGTGCCAGCAGTTACCCCAGGGACGATCAGCCCCAGCATTTT	CASSYPRDDQPQHF
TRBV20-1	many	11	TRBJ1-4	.	TGCAGTGCCAGGGGCGGCGAAAAACTGTTTTTT	CSARGGEKLFF
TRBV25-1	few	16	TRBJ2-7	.	TGTGCCAGCAGTGAATCTGGGGGGGGGCCTTCCTACGAGCAGTACTTC	CASSESGGGPSYEQYF
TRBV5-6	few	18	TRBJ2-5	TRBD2	TGTGCCAACAGCTTGGCTCTACTAGCGGGGGCCTTTCCAGAGACCCAGTACTTC	CANSLALLAGAFPETQYF
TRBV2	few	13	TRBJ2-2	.	TGTGCCAGCAGTGAACTTGGGGCCGGGGAGCTGTTTTTT	CASSELGAGELFF
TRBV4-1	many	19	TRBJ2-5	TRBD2	TGCGCCAGCAGCCGGCCCGGGACTAGCGGGGGGGCGGGTCAAGAGACCCAGTACTTC	CASSRPGTSGGAGQETQYF
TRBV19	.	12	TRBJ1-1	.	TGTGCCAGTAGTATTGCGGGTCTTGAAGCCTCCTTT	CASSIAGLEASF
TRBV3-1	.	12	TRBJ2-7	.	TGTGCCAGCATCGGGGTGGGCACCAGGCAGTACTTC	CASIGVGTRQYF
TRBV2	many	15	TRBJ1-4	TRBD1	TGTGCCAGCAACGGACAGGGTCGATCTAATGAAAAACTGTTTTTT	CASNGQGRSNEKLFF
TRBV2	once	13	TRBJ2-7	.	TGTGCCAGCTGGGACCGGCTTGCAGTCGAGCAGTACTTC	CASWDRLAVEQYF
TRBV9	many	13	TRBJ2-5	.	TGTGCCAGCAGCGTTCTTTGGGAAGAGACCCAGTACTTC	CASSVLWEETQYF
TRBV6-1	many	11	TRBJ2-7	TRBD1	TGTGCCAGCAGATCACCGGGACAGGGGTACTTC	CASRSPGQGYF
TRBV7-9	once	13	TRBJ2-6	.	TGTGCCTCACAGGGATCTGGGGCCAACGTCCTGACTTTC	CASQGSGANVLTF
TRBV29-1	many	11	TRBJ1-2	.	TGCAGCTACGTGGACCCCCATGGCTACACCTTC	CSYVDPHGYTF
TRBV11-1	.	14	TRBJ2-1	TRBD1	TGTGCCAGCAGGGGGACAGGGGACTACAATGAGCAGTTCTTC	CASRGTGDYNEQFF
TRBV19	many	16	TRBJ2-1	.	TGTGCCAGTAGTATCGAAGGAGCTAGCTCCTACAATGAGCAGTTCTTC	CASSIEGASSYNEQFF
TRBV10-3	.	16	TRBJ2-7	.	TGTGCCAGCAGTGCTAAGACCTACAACTATGGCTACGAGCAGTACTTC	CASSAKTYNYGYEQYF
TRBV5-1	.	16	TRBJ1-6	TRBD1	TGCGCCAGCAGCTTGGAACCAGGGGGTTCCAATTTACCCCTCCACTTT	CASSLEPGGSNLPLHF
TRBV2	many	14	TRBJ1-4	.	TGTGCCAGCAGGGGAGTAGCCGACACTGAAAAACTGTTTTTT	CASRGVADTEKLFF
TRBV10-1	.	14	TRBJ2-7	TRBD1	TGCGCCAGCAGTGCCCGGACAGGTCCGTACGAGCAGTACTTC	CASSARTGPYEQYF
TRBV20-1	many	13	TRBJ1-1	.	TGCAGTGCTAGTCAGGGTTTGAGCACTGAAGCTTTCTTT	CSASQGLSTEAFF
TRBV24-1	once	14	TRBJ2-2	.	TGTGCCACCAGTGATTTGCGGGACACCGGGGAGCTGTTTTTT	CATSDLRDTGELFF
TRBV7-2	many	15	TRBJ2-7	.	TGTGCCAGCAGCTTAGAGGCCAGCCGAGGCAACGAGCAGTACTTC	CASSLEASRGNEQYF
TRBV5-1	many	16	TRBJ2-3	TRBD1	TGCGCCAGCAGCTTGGCCGGGACAGGGGGCACAGATACGCAGTATTTT	CASSLAGTGGTDTQYF
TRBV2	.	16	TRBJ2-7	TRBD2	TGTGCCAGCAGTCCCAGGGGGGACCTAGCGGGGGACGAGCAGTACTTC	CASSPRGDLAGDEQYF
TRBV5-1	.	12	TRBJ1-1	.	TGCGCCAGCAGCTTGCAGGAGACTGAAGCTTTCTTT	CASSLQETEAFF
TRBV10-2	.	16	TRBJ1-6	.	TGCGCCAGCAGTGAGTCCCCGGGCAGGTCCGATTCACCCCTCCACTTT	CASSESPGRSDSPLHF
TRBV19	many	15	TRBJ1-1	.	TGTGCCAGTAGTCCACAAATGGGGTTCAACACTGAAGCTTTCTTT	CASSPQMGFNTEAFF
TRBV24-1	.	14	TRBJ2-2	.	TGTGCCACCAGTGATCCAGCCCGAACCGGGGAGCTGTTTTTT	CATSDPARTGELFF
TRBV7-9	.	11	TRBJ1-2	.	TGTGCCCTAGCAGAAGACTATGGCTACACCTTC	CALAEDYGYTF